This record concerns one T cell receptor beta chain sequence. The antigen is undetermined. This specimen comes from a study of tumour-infiltrating T cells in Burkitt lymphoma. General study points: Many Burkitt lymphoma patients shared several public clonotypes.

This CDR3 spans 16 amino acids. Per the germline V gene, CDR1 is SNHLY and CDR2 is FYNNEI. V was trimmed by 4 bases and J by 4 bases, leaving 16 bases between them. Only in-frame clones appear in the TCRdb table, and some are missing; sequencing was by immunoSEQ multiplex PCR. The profile covers fewer than 8,000 clones, with roughly 84% appearing a single time and roughly 9.6% taken by the ten largest. The TCR comes from a human donor with Burkitt lymphoma. Input material: tumor tissue. The V call is TRBV2, the J call TRBJ1-4, with D possibly TRBD1 on 6 matching bases. The CDR3 DNA reads TGTGCCAGCAGTGGGACAGCCAACCTTTTTAATGAAAAACTGTTTTTT. Translated: CASSGTANLFNEKLFF.